Following are 6 T cell receptor delta chains from one sample sequenced in a study of Vδ1+ human thymocytes. Study results and caveats: Thymic TRG and TRD repertoires appeared highly polyclonal, with Gaussian CDR3 length distributions.

No cognate antigen is known for these TCRs. RNA was extracted from the cells and then reverse transcribed. The CDR3 regions were amplified by multiplex PCR from V-gene primers to a constant-region primer. TCRdb re-called clones from the multiplex PCR reads via CATT. The repertoire has about 73,000 delta-chain clones, around 34% of them found once; the top ten carry roughly 0.25%. Sequencing was performed on Vdelta1+ gamma-delta thymocytes from the thymus. Regarding subset: FACS-sorted CD3+ TCRalphabeta- TCRVdelta1+ TCRVdelta2- thymocytes. The receptors derive from a boy under three years old who had congenital heart surgery.

This clone appeared a few times. The chain combines TRDV1 with TRDJ1; possible D gene TRDD3, 7 bases. Germline V gene sequence: CDR1 TSWWSYY, CDR2 QGS. Between the trimmed V and J ends, which lost 1 base and 0 bases, there was a span of 27 bases. The CDR3 runs 21 residues. CDR3 DNA: TGTGCTCTTGGGGAACCGGTCCTACGAGGTGGGGGAAAATGGTACACCGATAAACTCATCTTT. The encoded protein is CALGEPVLRGGGKWYTDKLIF.

The chain is built from TRDV1 and TRDJ1, with D possibly TRDD3 on 6 matching bases. The CDR3 is 15 residues long. Trimming removed 6 bases from V and 1 base from J, with 15 bases in between. CDR1 and CDR2 (germline): TSWWSYY, QGS. CDR3 in DNA: TGTGCTCTTGGCCAAAGGCGGGGGACCACCGATAAACTCATCTTT. Its protein is CALGQRRGTTDKLIF.

The rearrangement uses TRDV1 and TRDJ1; TRDD3 aligns across 12 bases. The V gene's germline CDR1 is TSWWSYY and CDR2 QGS. The length of the CDR3 is 18 residues. The junction had 15 bases not matched to a gene; V was cut back by 5 bases and J by 5 bases. The CDR3 nucleotides read TGTGCTCTTGGGAGGTTTCTTCCTACTGGGGGATACAGGGATAAACTCATCTTT. Amino acid sequence: CALGRFLPTGGYRDKLIF.

Notes on this clone: The identical CDR3 is also encoded by other nucleotide sequences in the sample. The chain links TRDV1 to TRDJ1; tentatively, D is TRDD2 (8 bases). The germline gives CDR1 TSWWSYY, CDR2 QGS. Trimming removed 0 bases at V and 4 bases at J, with 42 bases between. The CDR3 spans 25 residues. The CDR3 loop reads CALGELYPLPTGPAGDKSGGDKLIF. CDR3 nucleotide sequence: TGTGCTCTTGGGGAACTCTACCCACTTCCTACGGGCCCTGCTGGGGATAAGTCGGGGGGCGATAAACTCATCTTT.

The J gene is TRDJ1, the V gene TRDV1; D is unclear. V was clipped by 0 bases and J by 7 bases, with 15 bases between them. The CDR3 extends over 15 amino acids. Per germline, CDR1 TSWWSYY and CDR2 QGS. The CDR3: CALGELVRGLPKLIF. CDR3 bases: TGTGCTCTTGGGGAACTAGTTCGCGGTCTGCCTAAACTCATCTTT.

The chain employs TRDV1 and TRDJ1, with D unclear. Trimming stripped 4 bases from V and 4 bases from J, with 16 bases between. Germline V lookup: CDR1 TSWWSYY, CDR2 QGS. The CDR3 has 15 residues. CDR3 residues: CALGVARAGYDKLIF. CDR3 coding DNA: TGTGCTCTTGGGGTTGCGCGGGCGGGGTACGATAAACTCATCTTT.